The 10 T cell receptor beta chains given below trace back to one sample, sequenced in a study of T cell responses to AZD1222 COVID-19 vaccine (dated by TCRdb to the early 2020s). Preparation of the library involved the immunoSEQ multiplex PCR assay. Drawn from immuneACCESS, this table holds only the in-frame rearrangements with V and J called that TCRdb kept. Clones are partly lost; checked studies trace under half to an unresolved V gene and leave the rest unexplained. The table for this sample lists about 76,000 clones; 70% to 80% of them were counted only once. The top ten hold about 25% of the sample. In light of the paper, this sample's time point label describes: about 28 days (+/-7) after the second vaccine dose. The label giving this sample's treatment or condition can be read as: meningococcal conjugate vaccine given as trial control. Here the sequenced sample was peripheral blood, taken 28 days after the second dose of the MenACWY control vaccine. The receptors shown here come from an adult who received the MenACWY meningococcal vaccine as a control.

This chain connects TRBV7-2 to TRBJ1-5; weak D call: TRBD1 (5 bases). The CDR3 has 14 amino acids. Between the trimmed V and J ends, which lost 3 bases and 4 bases, there was a span of 10 bases. The V gene's germline CDR1 is SGHTA and CDR2 FQGNSA. CDR3 in DNA: TGTGCCAGCAGCTTGAGGAGGACAAATCAGCCCCAGCATTTT. Translating it yields CASSLRRTNQPQHF.

This clone has only one observation. V gene TRBV7-2 combines with J gene TRBJ2-5; TRBD1 agrees at 8 bases. Germline loops: CDR1 SGHTA, CDR2 FQGNSA. The V segment lost 8 bases and the J segment 5 bases; nucleotides outside the gene matches: 13. There are 15 residues in the CDR3. This chain's CDR3 is CASHTPGGFLETQYF. The CDR3 DNA reads TGTGCCAGCCATACCCCAGGGGGCTTTCTGGAGACCCAGTACTTC.

The V gene is TRBV6-6, the J gene TRBJ2-2, with 7 bases aligning to TRBD2. J lost 3 bases, V lost 8 bases, and 6 bases had no gene match. The CDR3 covers 14 residues. In germline, CDR1 is MNHNY, CDR2 SVGAGI (reference sequence). This CDR3 reads CASRAGVDTGELFF. The CDR3 nucleotides read TGTGCCAGCCGCGCGGGAGTAGACACCGGGGAGCTGTTTTTT.

The genes are TRBV3-1 (or the pseudogene TRBV3-2) and TRBJ1-1; D not resolved. V lost 0 bases, J lost 0 bases, and 8 bases lay in between. Looked up from germline, CDR1 is LGHDT and CDR2 is YNNKEL (reference sequence). This CDR3 is 15 amino acids long. CDR3: CASSQEASMNTEAFF. DNA of the CDR3: TGTGCCAGCAGCCAAGAGGCCAGTATGAACACTGAAGCTTTCTTT.

The chain carries TRBV5-4 and TRBJ2-3; D call uncertain. Trimming cost V 3 bases and J 5 bases, with 16 bases left between them. The CDR3 runs to 15 residues. Germline V lookup: CDR1 SGHNT, CDR2 YYREEE (reference sequence). CDR3 in amino acids: CASSSTRTGGDTQYF. The CDR3 coding sequence is TGTGCCAGCAGCTCCACACGTACGGGTGGAGATACGCAGTATTTT.

The J gene is TRBJ1-1, the V gene TRBV5-5, with D possibly matching TRBD1 (5 bases). CDR3 length equals 14 residues. In germline, CDR1 is SGHKS, CDR2 YYEKEE (reference sequence). V shed 0 bases and J shed 3 bases, with 9 bases lying between them. The chain's CDR3 is CASSLGGGYTEAFF. The DNA for the CDR3 is TGTGCCAGCAGCTTGGGGGGCGGGTACACTGAAGCTTTCTTT.

V usage is TRBV7-2 and J usage is TRBJ1-2; D is ambiguous. V was cut by 0 bases and J by 7 bases, with 9 bases left in between. The CDR3 totals 13 residues. Germline V gives CDR1 SGHTA, CDR2 FQGNSA. CDR3 sequence reads: CASSLAGSGGYTF. In nucleotides, the CDR3 is TGTGCCAGCAGCTTAGCAGGGTCGGGTGGCTACACCTTC.

This chain connects TRBV29-1 to TRBJ1-2; weak D call: TRBD1 (5 bases). V dropped 7 bases and J dropped 4 bases, with 16 bases sitting between them. The germline V gene has CDR1 SQVTM and CDR2 ANQGSEA. The CDR3 is 13 residues long. CDR3 nucleotide sequence: TGCAGCGCCCAAGGGACCTATGGCTATGGCTACACCTTC. Amino acids: CSAQGTYGYGYTF.

This clone appeared a single time. The V call is TRBV5-3, the J call TRBJ2-7, with 7 nucleotides matching TRBD1. TRBV5-3 is an ORF for which the function is uncertain. V shed 4 bases and J 3 bases; nucleotides not matched to a gene: 16. The CDR3 has 17 amino acids. The CDR3 region has the DNA TGTGCCAGAAGCCCTCTCTACAGGGGAATAAGCCTCTACGAGCAGTACTTC. It specifies CARSPLYRGISLYEQYF.

The rearrangement joins TRBV7-9 to TRBJ1-2; 10 bases align to TRBD1. The length of the CDR3 is 15 residues. CDR1 is SEHNR, CDR2 FQNEAQ, per germline (reference sequence). V was clipped by 5 bases and J by 5 bases; unmatched bases: 8. The CDR3, as DNA: TGTGCCAGCAGCCCCAACGAGGACAGGGGGTATGGCTACACCTTC. This sequence encodes CASSPNEDRGYGYTF.